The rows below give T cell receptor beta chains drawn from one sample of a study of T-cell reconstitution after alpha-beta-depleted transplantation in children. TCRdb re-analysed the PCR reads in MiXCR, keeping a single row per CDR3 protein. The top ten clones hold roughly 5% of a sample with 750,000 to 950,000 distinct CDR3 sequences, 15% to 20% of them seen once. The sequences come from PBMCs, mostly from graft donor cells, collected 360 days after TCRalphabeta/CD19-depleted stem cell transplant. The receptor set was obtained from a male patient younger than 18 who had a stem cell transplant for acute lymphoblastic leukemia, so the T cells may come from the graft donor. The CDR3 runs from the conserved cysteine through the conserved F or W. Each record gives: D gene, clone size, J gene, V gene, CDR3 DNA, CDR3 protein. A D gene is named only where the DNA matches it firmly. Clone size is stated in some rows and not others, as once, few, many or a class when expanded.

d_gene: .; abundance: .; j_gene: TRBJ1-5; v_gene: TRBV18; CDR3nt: TGTGCCAGCTCACCAGGCCTACCTAATAGCAATCAGCCCCAGCATTTT; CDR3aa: CASSPGLPNSNQPQHF
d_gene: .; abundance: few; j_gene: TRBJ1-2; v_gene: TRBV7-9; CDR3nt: TGTGCCAGCAGCTTACCCGACAGGTTGATTGGCTACACCTTC; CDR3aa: CASSLPDRLIGYTF
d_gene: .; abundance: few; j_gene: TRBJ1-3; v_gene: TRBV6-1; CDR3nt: TGTGCCAGCAGCCTCTTTGCGGGGGGGCCTGGAAACACCATATATTTT; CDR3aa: CASSLFAGGPGNTIYF
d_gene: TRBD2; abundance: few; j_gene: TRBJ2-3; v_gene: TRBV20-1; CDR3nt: TGCAGTGCTGGACAACTAGCGGGAGGTAGAGATACGCAGTATTTT; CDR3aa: CSAGQLAGGRDTQYF
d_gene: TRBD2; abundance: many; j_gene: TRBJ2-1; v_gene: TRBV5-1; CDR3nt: TGCGCCAGCAGCCCGGGACTAGGTCTTTATGAGCAGTTCTTC; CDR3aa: CASSPGLGLYEQFF
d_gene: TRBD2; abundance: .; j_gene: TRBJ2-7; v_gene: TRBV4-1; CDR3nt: TGCGCCAGCAGCCAAGCACTAGCGGGACCCACCTACGAGCAGTACTTC; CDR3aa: CASSQALAGPTYEQYF
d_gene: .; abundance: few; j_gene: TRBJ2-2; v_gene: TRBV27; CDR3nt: TGTGCCAGCAGTTTATTTTGGGGAGCGGGTGAGACCGGGGAGCTGTTTTTT; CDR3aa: CASSLFWGAGETGELFF
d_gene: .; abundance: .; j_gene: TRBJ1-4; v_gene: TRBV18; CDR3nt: TGTGCCAGCTCACCAATGCACGTCGAAAAACTGTTTTTT; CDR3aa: CASSPMHVEKLFF
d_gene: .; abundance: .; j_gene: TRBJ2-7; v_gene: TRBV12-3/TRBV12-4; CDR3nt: TGTGCCAGCAGTTTAAATTGGGCCCCAGGAACGGTGCAGTACTTC; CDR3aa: CASSLNWAPGTVQYF
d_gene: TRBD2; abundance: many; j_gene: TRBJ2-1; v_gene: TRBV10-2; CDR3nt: TGCGCCAGCAGTGAGAGACTAGCGGGATTGGTCTTCTGGCAGTTCTTC; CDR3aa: CASSERLAGLVFWQFF
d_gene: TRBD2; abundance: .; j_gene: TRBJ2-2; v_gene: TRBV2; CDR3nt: TGTGCCAGCATCGGGAGGAGCACCGGGGAGCTGTTTTTT; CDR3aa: CASIGRSTGELFF
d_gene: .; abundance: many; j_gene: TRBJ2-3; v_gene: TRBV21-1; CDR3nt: .; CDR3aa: CASSKAPVGCGNSWGTDTQYF
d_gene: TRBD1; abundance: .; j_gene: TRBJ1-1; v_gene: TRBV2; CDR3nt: TGTGCCAGCAGCGGGGACAGGGAAGAAGCTTTCTTT; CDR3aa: CASSGDREEAFF
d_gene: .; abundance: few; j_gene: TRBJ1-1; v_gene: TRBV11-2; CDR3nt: TGTGCCAGCAGCTTAGGAAGGGCCAACACTGAAGCTTTCTTT; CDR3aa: CASSLGRANTEAFF
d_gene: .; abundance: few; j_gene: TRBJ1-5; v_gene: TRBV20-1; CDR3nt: TGCAGTGCTAGAATCTTTAGCAATCAGCCCCAGCATTTT; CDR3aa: CSARIFSNQPQHF
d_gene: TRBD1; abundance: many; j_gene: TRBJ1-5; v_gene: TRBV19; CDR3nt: TGTGCCAGTAGTTCCCGGGACAGGGGGAATATAGTCAATCAGCCCCAGCATTTT; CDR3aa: CASSSRDRGNIVNQPQHF
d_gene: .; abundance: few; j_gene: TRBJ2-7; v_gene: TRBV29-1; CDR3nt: TGCAGCGTTGAAGGGTTAGCCCCCGATCCCTACGAGCAGTACTTC; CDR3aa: CSVEGLAPDPYEQYF
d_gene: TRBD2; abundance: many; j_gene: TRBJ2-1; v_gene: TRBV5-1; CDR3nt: TGCGCCAGCAGCTTCGGACTAGCGGGTGTCTCCTACAATGAGCAGTTCTTC; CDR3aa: CASSFGLAGVSYNEQFF
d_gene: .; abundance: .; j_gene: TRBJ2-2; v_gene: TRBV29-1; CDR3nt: TGCAGCGTTCCGGCGGGTCTCACCGGGGAGCTGTTTTTT; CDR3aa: CSVPAGLTGELFF
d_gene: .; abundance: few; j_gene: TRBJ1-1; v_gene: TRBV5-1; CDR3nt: TGCGCCAGCAGCCCCCGGGGGGGCACCATTCGGGTCACTGAAGCTTTCTTT; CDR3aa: CASSPRGGTIRVTEAFF
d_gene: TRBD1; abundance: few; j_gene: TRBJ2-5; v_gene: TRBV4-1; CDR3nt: TGCGCCAGCAGCCAAGACGGGACAGGGGGCGACCCGTATCAAGAGACCCAGTACTTC; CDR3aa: CASSQDGTGGDPYQETQYF
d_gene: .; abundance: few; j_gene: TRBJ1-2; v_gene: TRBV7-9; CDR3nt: TGTGCCAGCAGCTTAGGCAGCCGTAACTATGGCTACACCTTC; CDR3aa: CASSLGSRNYGYTF
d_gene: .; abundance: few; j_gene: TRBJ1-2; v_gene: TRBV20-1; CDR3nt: TGCAGTGCTAGAGATGGGAAACAGCGGCATGGCTACACCTTC; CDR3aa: CSARDGKQRHGYTF
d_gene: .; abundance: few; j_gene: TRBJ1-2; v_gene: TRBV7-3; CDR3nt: TGTGCCAGCAGCGTAAAAAATTGGGGCTACACCTTC; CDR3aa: CASSVKNWGYTF
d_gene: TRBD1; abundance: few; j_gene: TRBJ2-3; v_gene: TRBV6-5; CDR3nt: TGTGCCAGCAGTTACGGGAACAGGGGAAGAAGCACAGATACGCAGTATTTT; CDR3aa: CASSYGNRGRSTDTQYF
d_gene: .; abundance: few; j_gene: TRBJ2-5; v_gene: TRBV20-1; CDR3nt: TGCAGTGCTAGGAAGGGAGAGCAAGAGACCCAGTACTTC; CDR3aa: CSARKGEQETQYF
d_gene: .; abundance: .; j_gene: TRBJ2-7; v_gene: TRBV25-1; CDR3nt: TGTGCCAGCAGCCCCATCCCGGGACACCACGAGCAGTACTTC; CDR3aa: CASSPIPGHHEQYF
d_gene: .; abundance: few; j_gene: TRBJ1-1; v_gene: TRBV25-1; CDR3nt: TGTGCCAGCAGTGAATACCTCGGCATCAACACTGAAGCTTTCTTT; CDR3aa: CASSEYLGINTEAFF